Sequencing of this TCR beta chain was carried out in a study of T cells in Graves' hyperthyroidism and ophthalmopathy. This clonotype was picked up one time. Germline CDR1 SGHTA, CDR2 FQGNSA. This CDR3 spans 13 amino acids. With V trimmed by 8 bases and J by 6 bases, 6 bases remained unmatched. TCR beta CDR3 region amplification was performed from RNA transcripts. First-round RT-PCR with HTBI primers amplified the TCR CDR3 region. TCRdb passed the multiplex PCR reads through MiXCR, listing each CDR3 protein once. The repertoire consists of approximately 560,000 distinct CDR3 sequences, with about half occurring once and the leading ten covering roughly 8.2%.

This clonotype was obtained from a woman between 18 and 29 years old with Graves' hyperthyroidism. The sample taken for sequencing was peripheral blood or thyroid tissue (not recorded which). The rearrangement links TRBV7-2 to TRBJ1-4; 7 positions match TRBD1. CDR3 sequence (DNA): TGTGCCAGCGGGACGGGGACAGATGAAAAACTGTTTTTT. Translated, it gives CASGTGTDEKLFF.